The source of this T cell receptor beta chain is a study of T cell responses to AZD1222 COVID-19 vaccine (dated by TCRdb to about 2021). Turning to the overall study: TCR sequencing covered some 240 trial participants: approximately 200 given two doses of AZD1222 and approximately 26 given two doses of MenACWY control vaccine. Trial participants were enrolled by age into subgroups of 18-55, 56-69 and 70-plus years, and around 150, 29 and 61 TCR-sequenced participants, respectively, were included in these subgroups.

Interpreted using the paper, the time point label stands for: baseline before first vaccination. The treatment or condition label, as the study defines it: meningococcal conjugate vaccine given as trial control. Samples from vaccinated people were obtained from the UK trials COV001 and COV002, which included a single-blind randomized controlled phase 2/3 trial of AZD1222 (ChAdOx1 nCoV-19) in healthy adults. For TCRbeta chain sequencing, PBMC samples were collected from trial participants at day 0 and at day 28 after the second dose. The CDR3 regions of human TCRbeta chains were analyzed by immunosequencing. Under the source paper's analysis protocol: Repertoire TCRs were matched against a reference library of SARS-CoV-2-specific TCRs generated with the MIRA antigen-specificity platform. Breadth was defined as the fraction of unique TCRs that were SARS-CoV-2-associated, and depth was defined as the fraction of total T cells that were SARS-CoV-2-associated. Using the MIRA data, each spike-specific TCR was mapped to the spike region that the TCR reacts to and placed in a CD4 or CD8 class. Log10-transformed breadth and depth values were compared by one-way ANOVA with Sidak's multiple comparisons tests. This immuneACCESS table, as held by TCRdb, lists in-frame sequences with V and J called but not all clones. Of the missing ones, under half trace to an unresolved V gene in checked studies; the others have no known cause. V and J calls and clone size are those listed in that table; D and trimming were worked out from the DNA. Present in this sample are about 160,000 clones, just over 90% of which were seen just once. The ten top clones hold roughly 4.4% of the sample.

According to the germline V gene, CDR1 reads KGHSH and CDR2 reads LQKENI. V sheds 3 bases and J sheds 3 bases, leaving 9 bases between their ends. Measured from the cysteine to the phenylalanine, the CDR3 is 13 residues long. Here the CDR3 DNA is all that survives: 39 bases in frame from base 1. Worth noting for this clone: No antigen is known for it. No much larger clonotype is one base removed from it; base qualities were not supplied.

What the authors observed across the whole study: After two AZD1222 doses, both the breadth and the depth of spike-specific TCRs were significantly higher than at day 0 and than in MenACWY recipients. Conclusions about previously exposed vaccinees are limited because only five to seven AZD1222 recipients were SARS-CoV-2 seropositive at baseline. Participants were mostly white British, with more females than males. The authors suggested clonal diversity may have been underestimated. Because no day 14 peak-response samples were available, repertoires were characterized only after the peak T cell response. The whole spike protein was spanned by vaccine-associated CD4 TCRs, and dominant responses were seen in regions 160-218 and 743-854. In the small 56-69-year group, the increase in depth fell short of significance, most likely because of low power. Nearly half of unique spike-specific TCRs reportedly recognized epitopes outside regions mutated in the B.1.351 and B.1.1.7 variants.

In this chain, TRBV18 is recombined with TRBJ2-7; the D region possibly corresponds to TRBD2 (5 bases align). This TCR derives from an adult in good health. The material was peripheral blood, obtained on day 0 of MenACWY control vaccination. The DNA sequence follows: TGTGCCAGCTCACCTTCCGGGGACTACGAGCAGTACTTC. This yields the protein CASSPSGDYEQYF.